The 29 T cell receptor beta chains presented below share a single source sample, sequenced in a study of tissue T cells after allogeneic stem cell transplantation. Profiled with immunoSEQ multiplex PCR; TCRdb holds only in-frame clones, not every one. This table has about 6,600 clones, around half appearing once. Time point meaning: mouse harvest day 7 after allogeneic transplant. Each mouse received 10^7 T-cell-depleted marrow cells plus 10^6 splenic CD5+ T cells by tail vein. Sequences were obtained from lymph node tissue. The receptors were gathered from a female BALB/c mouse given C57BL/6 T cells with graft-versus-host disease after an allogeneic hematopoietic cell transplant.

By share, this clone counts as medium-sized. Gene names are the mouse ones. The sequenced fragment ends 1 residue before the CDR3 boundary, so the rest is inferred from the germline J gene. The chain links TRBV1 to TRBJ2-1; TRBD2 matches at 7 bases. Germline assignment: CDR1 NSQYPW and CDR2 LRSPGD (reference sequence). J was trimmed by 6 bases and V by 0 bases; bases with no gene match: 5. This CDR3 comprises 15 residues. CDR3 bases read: TGCACCTGCAGTGCAGATTCCTGGGGGATTGCTGAGCAGTTC. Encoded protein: CTCSADSWGIAEQF. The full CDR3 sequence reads CTCSADSWGIAEQFF.

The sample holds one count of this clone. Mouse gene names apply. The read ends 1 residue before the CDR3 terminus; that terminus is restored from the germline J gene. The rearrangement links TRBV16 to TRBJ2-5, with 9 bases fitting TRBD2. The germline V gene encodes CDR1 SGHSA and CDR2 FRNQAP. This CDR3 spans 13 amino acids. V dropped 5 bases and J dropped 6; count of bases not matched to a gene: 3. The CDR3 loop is CASSADWGDTQYF. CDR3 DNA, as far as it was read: TGTGCAAGCAGCGCGGACTGGGGCGACACCCAGTAC.

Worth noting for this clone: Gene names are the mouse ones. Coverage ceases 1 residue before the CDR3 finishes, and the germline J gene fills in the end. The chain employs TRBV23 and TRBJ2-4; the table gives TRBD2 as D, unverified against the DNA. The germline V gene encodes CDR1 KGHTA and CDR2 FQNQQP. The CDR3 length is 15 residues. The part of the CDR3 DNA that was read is TGCTCCAGCAGTCAAGACTGGACTAGTCAAAACACCTTGTAC. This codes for CSSSQDWTSQNTLY. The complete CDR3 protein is CSSSQDWTSQNTLYF.

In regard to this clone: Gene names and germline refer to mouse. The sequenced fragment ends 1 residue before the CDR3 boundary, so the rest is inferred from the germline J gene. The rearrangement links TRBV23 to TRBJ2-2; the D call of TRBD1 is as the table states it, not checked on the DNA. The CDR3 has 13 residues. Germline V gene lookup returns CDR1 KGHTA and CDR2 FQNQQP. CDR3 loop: CSSSRGDTGQLYF. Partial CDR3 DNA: TGCTCCAGCAGCAGGGGTGACACCGGGCAGCTCTAC.

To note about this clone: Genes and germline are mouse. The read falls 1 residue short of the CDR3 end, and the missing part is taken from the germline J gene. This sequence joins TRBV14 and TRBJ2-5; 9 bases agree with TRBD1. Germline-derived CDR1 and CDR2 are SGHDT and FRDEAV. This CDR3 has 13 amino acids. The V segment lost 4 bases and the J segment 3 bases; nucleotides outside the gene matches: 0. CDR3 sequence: CASSDRGQDTQYF. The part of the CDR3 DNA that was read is TGTGCCAGCAGTGACAGGGGGCAAGACACCCAGTAC. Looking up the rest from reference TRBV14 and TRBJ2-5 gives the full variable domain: EAGVTQSPRYAVLQEGQAVSFWCDPISGHDTLYWYQQPRDQGPQLLVYFRDEAVIDNSQLPSDRFSAVRPKGTNSTLKIQSAKQGDTATYLCASSDRGQDTQYFGPGTRLLVL.

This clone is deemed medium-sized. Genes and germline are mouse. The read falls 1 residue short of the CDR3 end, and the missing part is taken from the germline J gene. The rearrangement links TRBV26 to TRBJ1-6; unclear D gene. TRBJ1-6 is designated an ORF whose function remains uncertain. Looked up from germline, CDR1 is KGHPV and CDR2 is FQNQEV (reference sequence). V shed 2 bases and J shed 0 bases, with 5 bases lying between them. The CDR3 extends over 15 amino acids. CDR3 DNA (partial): TGTGCCAGCAGTCTGACAGCTTCCTATAATTCGCCCCTCTAC. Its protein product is CASSLTASYNSPLY. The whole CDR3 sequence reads CASSLTASYNSPLYF.

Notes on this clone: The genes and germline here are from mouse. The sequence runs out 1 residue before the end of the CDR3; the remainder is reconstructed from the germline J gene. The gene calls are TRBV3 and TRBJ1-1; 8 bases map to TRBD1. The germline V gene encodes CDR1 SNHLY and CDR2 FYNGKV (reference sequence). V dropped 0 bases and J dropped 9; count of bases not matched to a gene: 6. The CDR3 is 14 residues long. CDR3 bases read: TGTGCCAGCAGCTTAGCGCAGGGGGCGCGGAAAGTCTTC. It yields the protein CASSLAQGARKVF. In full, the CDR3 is CASSLAQGARKVFF.

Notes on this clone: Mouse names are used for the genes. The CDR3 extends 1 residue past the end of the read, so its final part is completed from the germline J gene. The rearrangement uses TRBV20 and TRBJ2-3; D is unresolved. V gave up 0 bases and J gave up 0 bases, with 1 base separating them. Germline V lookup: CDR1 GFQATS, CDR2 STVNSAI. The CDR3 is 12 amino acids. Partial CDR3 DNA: TGTGGTGCTAGGGATAGTGCAGAAACGCTGTAT. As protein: CGARDSAETLY. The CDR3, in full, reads CGARDSAETLYF.

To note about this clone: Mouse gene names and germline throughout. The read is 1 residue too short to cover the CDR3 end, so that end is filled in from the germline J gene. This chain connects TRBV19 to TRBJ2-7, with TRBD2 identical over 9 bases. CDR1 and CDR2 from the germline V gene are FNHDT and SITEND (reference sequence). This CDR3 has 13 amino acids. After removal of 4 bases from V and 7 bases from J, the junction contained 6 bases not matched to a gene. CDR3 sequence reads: CASSDMGGREQYF. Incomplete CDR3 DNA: TGTGCCAGCAGTGATATGGGGGGGCGGGAACAGTAC.

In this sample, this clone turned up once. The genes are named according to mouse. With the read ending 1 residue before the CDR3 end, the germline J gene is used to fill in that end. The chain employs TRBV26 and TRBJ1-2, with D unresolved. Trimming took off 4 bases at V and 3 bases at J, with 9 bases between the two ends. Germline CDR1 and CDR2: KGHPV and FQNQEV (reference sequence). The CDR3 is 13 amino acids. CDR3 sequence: CASSPQADSDYTF. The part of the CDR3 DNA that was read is TGTGCCAGCAGTCCGCAGGCAGACTCCGACTACACC.

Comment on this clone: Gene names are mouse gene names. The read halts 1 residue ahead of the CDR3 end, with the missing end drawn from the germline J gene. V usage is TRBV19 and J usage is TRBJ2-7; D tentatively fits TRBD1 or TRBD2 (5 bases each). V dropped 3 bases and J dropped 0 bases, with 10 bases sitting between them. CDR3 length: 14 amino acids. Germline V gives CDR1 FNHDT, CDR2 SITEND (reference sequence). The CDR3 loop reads CASSRRGPSYEQYF. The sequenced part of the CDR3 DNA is TGTGCCAGCAGTAGGCGGGGCCCCTCCTATGAACAGTAC.

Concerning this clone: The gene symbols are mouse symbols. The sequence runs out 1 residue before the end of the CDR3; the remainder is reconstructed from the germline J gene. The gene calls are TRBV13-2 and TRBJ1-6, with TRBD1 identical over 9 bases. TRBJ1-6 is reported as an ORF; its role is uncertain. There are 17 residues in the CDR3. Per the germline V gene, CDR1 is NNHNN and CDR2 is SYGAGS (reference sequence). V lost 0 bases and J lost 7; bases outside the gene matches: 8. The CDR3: CASGDAPGQGRNSPLYF. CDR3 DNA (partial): TGTGCCAGCGGTGATGCTCCCGGACAGGGGAGGAATTCGCCCCTCTAC.

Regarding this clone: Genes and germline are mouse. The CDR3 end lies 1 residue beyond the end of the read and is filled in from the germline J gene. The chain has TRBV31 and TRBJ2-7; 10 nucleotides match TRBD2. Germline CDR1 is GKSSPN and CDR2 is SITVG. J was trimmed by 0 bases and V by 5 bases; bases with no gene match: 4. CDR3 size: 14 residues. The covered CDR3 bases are TGTGCCTGGTCGGGACTGGGGAGCTCCTATGAACAGTAC. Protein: CAWSGLGSSYEQY. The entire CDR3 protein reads CAWSGLGSSYEQYF. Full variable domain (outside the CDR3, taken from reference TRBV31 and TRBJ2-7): AQTIHQWPVAEIKAVGSPLSLGCTIKGKSSPNLYWYWQATGGTLQQLFYSITVGQVESVVQLNLSASRPKDDQFILSTEKLLLSHSGFYLCAWSGLGSSYEQYFGPGTRLTVL.

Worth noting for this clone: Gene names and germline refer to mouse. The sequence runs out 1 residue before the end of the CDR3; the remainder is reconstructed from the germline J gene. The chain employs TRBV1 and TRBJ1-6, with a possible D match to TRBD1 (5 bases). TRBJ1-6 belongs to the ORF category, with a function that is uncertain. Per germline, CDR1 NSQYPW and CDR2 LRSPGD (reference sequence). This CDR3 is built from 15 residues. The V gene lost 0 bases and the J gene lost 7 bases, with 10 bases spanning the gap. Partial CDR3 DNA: TGCACCTGCAGTGCAGATCGGGGGTGGAATTCGCCCCTCTAC. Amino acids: CTCSADRGWNSPLY. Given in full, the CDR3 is CTCSADRGWNSPLYF.

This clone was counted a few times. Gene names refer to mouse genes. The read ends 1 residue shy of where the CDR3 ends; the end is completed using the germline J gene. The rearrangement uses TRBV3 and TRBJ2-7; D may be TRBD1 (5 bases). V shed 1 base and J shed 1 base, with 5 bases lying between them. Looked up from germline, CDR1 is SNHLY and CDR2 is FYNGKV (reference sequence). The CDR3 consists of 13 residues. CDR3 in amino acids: CASSLDRSYEQYF. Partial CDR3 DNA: TGTGCCAGCAGCTTAGACAGGTCCTATGAACAGTAC.

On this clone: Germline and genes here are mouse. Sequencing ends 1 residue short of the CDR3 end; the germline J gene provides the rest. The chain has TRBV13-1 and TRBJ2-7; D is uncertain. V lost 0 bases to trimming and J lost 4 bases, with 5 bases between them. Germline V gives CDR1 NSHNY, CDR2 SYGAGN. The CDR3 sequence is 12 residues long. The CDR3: CASSDVRYEQYF. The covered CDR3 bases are TGTGCCAGCAGTGATGTCAGATATGAACAGTAC.

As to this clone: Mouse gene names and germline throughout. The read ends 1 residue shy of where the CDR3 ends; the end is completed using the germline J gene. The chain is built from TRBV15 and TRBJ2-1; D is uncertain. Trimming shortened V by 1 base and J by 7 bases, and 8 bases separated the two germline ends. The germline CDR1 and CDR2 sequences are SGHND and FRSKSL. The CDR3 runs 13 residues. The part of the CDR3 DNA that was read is TGTGCCAGCAGTTTAGGGGAGAGGGCTGAGCAGTTC. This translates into CASSLGERAEQF. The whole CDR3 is CASSLGERAEQFF.

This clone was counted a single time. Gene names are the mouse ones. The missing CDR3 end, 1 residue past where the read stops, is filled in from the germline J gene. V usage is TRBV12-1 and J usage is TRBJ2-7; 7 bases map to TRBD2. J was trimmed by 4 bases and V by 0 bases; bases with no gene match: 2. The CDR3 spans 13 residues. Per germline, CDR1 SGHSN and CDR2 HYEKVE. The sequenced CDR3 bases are TGTGCCAGCTCTCTCGCCTGGGGGTATGAACAGTAC. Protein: CASSLAWGYEQY. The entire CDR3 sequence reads CASSLAWGYEQYF.

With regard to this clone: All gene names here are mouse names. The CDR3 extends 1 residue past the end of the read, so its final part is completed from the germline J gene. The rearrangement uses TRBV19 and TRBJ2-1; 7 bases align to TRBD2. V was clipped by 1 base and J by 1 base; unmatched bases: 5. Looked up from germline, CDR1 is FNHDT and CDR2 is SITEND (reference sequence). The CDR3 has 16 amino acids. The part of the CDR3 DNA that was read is TGTGCCAGCAGTATACGGGGGGGAGGGAACTATGCTGAGCAGTTC. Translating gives CASSIRGGGNYAEQF. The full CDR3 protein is CASSIRGGGNYAEQFF.

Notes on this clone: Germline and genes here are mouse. CDR3 protein: CASSSTDQNTLYF. Partial CDR3 DNA: TGTGCCAGCAGCTCGACAGATCAAAACACCTTGTAC. The J gene is TRBJ2-4, the V gene TRBV3; maybe TRBD1 (5 bases). Read data end 1 residue before the CDR3 end; the end is taken from the germline J gene. Germline CDR1 is SNHLY and CDR2 is FYNGKV (reference sequence). The CDR3 has 13 amino acids. Trimming left V 4 bases short and J 2 bases short, with 7 bases between.

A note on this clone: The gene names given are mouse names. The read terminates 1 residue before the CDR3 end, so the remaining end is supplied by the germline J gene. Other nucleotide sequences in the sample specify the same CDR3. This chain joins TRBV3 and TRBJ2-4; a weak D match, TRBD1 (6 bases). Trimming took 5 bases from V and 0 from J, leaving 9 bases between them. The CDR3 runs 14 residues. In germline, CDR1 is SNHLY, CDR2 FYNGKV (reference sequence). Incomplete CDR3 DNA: TGTGCCAGCAGCCTCGGACAGAGTCAAAACACCTTGTAC. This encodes CASSLGQSQNTLY. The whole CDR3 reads CASSLGQSQNTLYF. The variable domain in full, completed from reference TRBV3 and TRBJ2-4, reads GPKVLQIPSHQIIDMGQMVTLNCDPVSNHLYFYWYKQILGQQMEFLVNFYNGKVMEKSKLFKDQFSVERPDGSYFTLKIQPTALEDSAVYFCASSLGQSQNTLYFGAGTRLSVL.

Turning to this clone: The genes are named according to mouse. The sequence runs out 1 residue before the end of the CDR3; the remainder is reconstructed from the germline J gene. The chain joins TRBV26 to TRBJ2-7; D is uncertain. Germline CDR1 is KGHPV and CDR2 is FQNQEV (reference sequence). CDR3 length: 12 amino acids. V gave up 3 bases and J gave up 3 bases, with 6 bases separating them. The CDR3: CASSLPSYEQYF. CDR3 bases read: TGTGCCAGCAGTCTACCCAGCTATGAACAGTAC.

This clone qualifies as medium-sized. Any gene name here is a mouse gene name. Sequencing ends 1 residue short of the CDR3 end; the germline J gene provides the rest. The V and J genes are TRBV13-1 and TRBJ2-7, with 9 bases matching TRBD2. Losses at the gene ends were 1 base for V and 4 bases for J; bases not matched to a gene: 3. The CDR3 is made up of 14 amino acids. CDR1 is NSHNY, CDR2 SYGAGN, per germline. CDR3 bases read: TGTGCCAGCAGTGATTCCACTGGGGGGTATGAACAGTAC. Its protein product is CASSDSTGGYEQY. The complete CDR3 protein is CASSDSTGGYEQYF.

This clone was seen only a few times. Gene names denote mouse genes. The CDR3: CGARDGRGQNTLYF. The DNA read from the CDR3 is TGTGGTGCTAGGGACGGCCGAGGTCAAAACACCTTGTAC. The chain employs TRBV20 and TRBJ2-4, with unresolved D. The sequenced fragment ends 1 residue before the CDR3 boundary, so the rest is inferred from the germline J gene. V shed 0 bases and J shed 1 base, with 8 bases lying between them. The CDR3 sequence is 14 residues long. Germline V gives CDR1 GFQATS, CDR2 STVNSAI.

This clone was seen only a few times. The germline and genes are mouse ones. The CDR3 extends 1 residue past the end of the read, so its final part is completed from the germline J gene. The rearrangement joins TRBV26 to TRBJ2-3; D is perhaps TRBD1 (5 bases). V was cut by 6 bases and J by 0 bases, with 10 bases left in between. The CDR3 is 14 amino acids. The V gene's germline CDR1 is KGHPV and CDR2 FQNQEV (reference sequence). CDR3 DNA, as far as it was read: TGTGCCAGCAGGTGGACATTTAGTGCAGAAACGCTGTAT. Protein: CASRWTFSAETLY. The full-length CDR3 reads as CASRWTFSAETLYF. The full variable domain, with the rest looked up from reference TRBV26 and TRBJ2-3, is NSKVIQTPRYLVKGQGQKAKMRCIPEKGHPVVFWYQQNKNNEFKFLINFQNQEVLQQIDMTEKRFSAECPSNSPCSLEIQSSEAGDSALYLCASRWTFSAETLYFGSGTRLTVL.

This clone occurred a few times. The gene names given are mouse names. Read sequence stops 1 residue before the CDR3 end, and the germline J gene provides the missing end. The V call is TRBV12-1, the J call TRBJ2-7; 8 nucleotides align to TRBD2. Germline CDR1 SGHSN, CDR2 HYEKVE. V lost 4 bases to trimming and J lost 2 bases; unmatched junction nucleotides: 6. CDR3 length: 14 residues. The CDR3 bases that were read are TGTGCCAGCTCAATCCGGGACTGGCCCTATGAACAGTAC. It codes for CASSIRDWPYEQY. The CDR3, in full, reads CASSIRDWPYEQYF.

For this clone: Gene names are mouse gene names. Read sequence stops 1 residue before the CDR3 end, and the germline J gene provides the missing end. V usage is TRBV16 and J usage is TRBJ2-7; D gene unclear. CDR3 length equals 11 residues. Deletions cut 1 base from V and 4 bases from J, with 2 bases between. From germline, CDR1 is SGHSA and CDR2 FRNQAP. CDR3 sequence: CASSLGYEQYF. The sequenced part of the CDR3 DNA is TGTGCAAGCAGCTTAGGGTATGAACAGTAC.

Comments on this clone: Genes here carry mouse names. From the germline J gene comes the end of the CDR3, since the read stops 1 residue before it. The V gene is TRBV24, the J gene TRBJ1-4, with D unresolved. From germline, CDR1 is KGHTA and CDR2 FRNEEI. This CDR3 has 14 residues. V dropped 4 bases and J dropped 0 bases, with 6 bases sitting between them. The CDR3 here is CASSPTVSNERLFF. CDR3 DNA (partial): TGTGCCAGCAGTCCCACAGTTTCCAACGAAAGATTATTT.

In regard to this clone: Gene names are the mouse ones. The CDR3 loop reads CAWSPRDTEVFF. The sequenced CDR3 bases are TGTGCCTGGAGTCCCAGGGACACAGAAGTCTTC. The chain uses TRBV31 and TRBJ1-1; a possible D gene is TRBD1 (5 bases). Read sequence stops 1 residue before the CDR3 end, and the germline J gene provides the missing end. The germline V and J ends were trimmed by 1 base and 3 bases, with 6 bases remaining between them. Germline V gene data show CDR1 as GKSSPN and CDR2 as SITVG. The length of the CDR3 is 12 residues.